This T cell receptor (beta chain) was captured in a study of shared clonotypes between healthy human individuals. Comment on this clone: Its antigen is still unknown. This could be a read error, since a much larger clone is one nucleotide away.

CDR1 and CDR2 from the germline V gene are SGHNT and YYREEE (reference sequence). This CDR3 is built from 13 residues. V was shortened by 0 bases and J by 5 bases, with 5 bases between the two germline ends. Study results and limitations: Sequencing depth was expected to affect clonotype sharing among donors.

The input for sorted-subset replicate PCRs was around 0.2 ug DNA, about 29,000 T cell genomes. TCRdb's copy holds only in-frame clones and misses some; the assay was immunoSEQ multiplex PCR. The sample comprises 950,000 to 1,100,000 clones, 65% to 75% of which are singletons, and 1.5% rests with the top ten. The TCR originated in a young man in good health. V is TRBV5-4 and J is TRBJ2-2; D is uncertain. Sequenced material: memory CD4+ T cells sorted from blood. Sample subset: CD45RA-negative fraction. The CDR3: CASSLVGTGELFF. DNA of the CDR3: TGTGCCAGCAGCTTGGTAGGGACCGGGGAGCTGTTTTTT.